The rows below give T cell receptor beta chains drawn from one sample of a study of T cells in Graves' hyperthyroidism and ophthalmopathy. In TCRdb, the multiplex PCR reads were re-called with MiXCR into one record per CDR3 protein. The table lists fewer than 250,000 distinct CDR3 sequences, 24% of them singletons. The sequenced sample was blood. The receptor source for this set is a woman aged 40-49 years with Graves' ophthalmopathy. Each CDR3 is given with its conserved first and last residue. D genes are given only for firm matches. A row's size may be missing; if present it is once, few, many or a size class.

>TRBJ1-1|TRBD1|few|TRBV5-1
TGCGCCAGCGGGACAGGGAGCACTGAAGCTTTCTTT
CASGTGSTEAFF
>TRBJ1-1|NA|NA|TRBV28
TGTGCCAGCAATTTACAGGGAATGAACACTGAAGCTTTCTTT
CASNLQGMNTEAFF
>TRBJ2-7|NA|NA|TRBV18
TGTGCCAGCTCAATCACAGGCTCCTACGAGCAGTACTTC
CASSITGSYEQYF
>TRBJ2-7|TRBD2|many|TRBV7-2
TGTGCCAGCAGCGTCGGACTAGCCTCCTACGAGCAGTACTTC
CASSVGLASYEQYF
>TRBJ2-7|TRBD1|NA|TRBV6-5
TGTGCCAGCAGTTACTCTTCAGGGGGTCAAAACGAGCAGTACTTC
CASSYSSGGQNEQYF
>TRBJ2-7|TRBD1|few|TRBV25-1
TGTGCCAGCAGTGGGGACAGCGATATCTACGAGCAGTACTTC
CASSGDSDIYEQYF
>TRBJ1-1|TRBD1|many|TRBV11-2
TGTGCCAGCAGCTCTATGACAGGGCTCCCGGAAGCTTTCTTT
CASSSMTGLPEAFF
>TRBJ1-5|NA|NA|TRBV20-1
TGCAGAAACGACAGTAATCAGCCCCAGCATTTT
CRNDSNQPQHF
>TRBJ1-1|NA|NA|TRBV5-1
TGCGCCAGCCGCTTAAGACTGGACACTGAAGCTTTCTTT
CASRLRLDTEAFF
>TRBJ2-5|TRBD2|many|TRBV5-1
TGCGCCAGCAGCTTGGAGGGTAGCGGGGCTGAGTACTTC
CASSLEGSGAEYF
>TRBJ2-5|TRBD2|many|TRBV11-2
TGTGCCAGCAGCCCACTAGCGGGAGTAGGGCAAGAGACCCAGTACTTC
CASSPLAGVGQETQYF
>TRBJ2-1|TRBD2|NA|TRBV4-2
TGTGCCAGCAGCCTCCTCGGGGGGAGGGCTGGATCCTACAATGAGCAGTTCTTC
CASSLLGGRAGSYNEQFF
>TRBJ2-5|TRBD1|many|TRBV29-1
TGCAGCGAATTACCGGGACAGGGCGGGGAGACCCAGTACTTC
CSELPGQGGETQYF
>TRBJ2-6|NA|NA|TRBV10-3
TGTGCCATCAGTGACTTCGGGAGCTCTGGGGCCAACGTCCTGACTTTC
CAISDFGSSGANVLTF
>TRBJ2-7|TRBD1|many|TRBV2
TGTGCCACCAGGGACAGGGGCCCCTTGGAGCAGTACTTC
CATRDRGPLEQYF
>TRBJ2-5|NA|NA|TRBV12-3/TRBV12-4
TGTGCCAGCAGTCTCCGGGTGGGGCTTAAAGAGACCCAGTACTTC
CASSLRVGLKETQYF
>TRBJ1-5|TRBD1|many|TRBV28
TGTGCCAGCAGTGCAGACAGGGGGGGTAATCAGCCCCAGCATTTT
CASSADRGGNQPQHF
>TRBJ1-5|TRBD1|NA|TRBV12-3/TRBV12-4
TGTGCCAGCAGTGAACGACAGGGCGTTCAGCCCCAGCATTTT
CASSERQGVQPQHF
>TRBJ1-2|NA|many|TRBV4-2
TGTGCCAGCAGCCAAGATGCGGGACTGGATGGCTACACCTTC
CASSQDAGLDGYTF
>TRBJ1-2|NA|NA|TRBV15
TGTGCCACCAGCAGAGGGATACCCCTTGGTGGCTACACCTTC
CATSRGIPLGGYTF
>TRBJ2-5|NA|many|TRBV28
TGTGCCAGCAGTTTTATGGGGGCAGAGACCCAGTACTTC
CASSFMGAETQYF
>TRBJ1-2|NA|many|TRBV29-1
TGCAGCGTTTCCGGGACGGTCGGGGGCTACACCTTC
CSVSGTVGGYTF
>TRBJ1-1|NA|many|TRBV29-1
TGCAGCGTTGAGGTCGGAAGGGTAGGCACTGAAGCTTTCTTT
CSVEVGRVGTEAFF
>TRBJ2-3|TRBD2|many|TRBV4-1
TGCGCCAGCAAACTAGCGGGAGTGAGAACAGATACGCAGTATTTT
CASKLAGVRTDTQYF
>TRBJ1-1|NA|many|TRBV7-8
TGTGCCAGCAGCATGAACACTGAAGCTTTCTTT
CASSMNTEAFF
>TRBJ2-7|NA|many|TRBV20-1
TGCAGTGCTAGAGATGTCAGGGGCTCCTACGAGCAGTACTTC
CSARDVRGSYEQYF
>TRBJ1-1|TRBD1|few|TRBV20-1
TGCAGTGCTAGAGGGACAGGGGACACTGAAGCTTTCTTT
CSARGTGDTEAFF
>TRBJ2-5|TRBD1|many|TRBV15
TGTGCCACCAGCAGAGATGGCGGGACAGGGATGGAGACCCAGTACTTC
CATSRDGGTGMETQYF
>TRBJ1-5|NA|many|TRBV18
TGTGCCAGCTCAACCGGGGTGGTTCAGCCCCAGCATTTT
CASSTGVVQPQHF
>TRBJ1-5|NA|many|TRBV12-3/TRBV12-4
TGTGCCAGCAGACCAACAGGGTCTAGCAATCAGCCCCAGCATTTT
CASRPTGSSNQPQHF
>TRBJ2-2|NA|many|TRBV29-1
TGCAGCGTTTCTAGACCGGGTGCAAACACCGGGGAGCTGTTTTTT
CSVSRPGANTGELFF
>TRBJ2-5|NA|NA|TRBV6-1
TGTGCCAGCAGCCCAACGGTGGAGACCCAGTACTTC
CASSPTVETQYF
>TRBJ2-7|NA|NA|TRBV18
TGTGCCAGCTCATCACAAAACAGCGGGCGGGTCGAGCAGTACTTC
CASSSQNSGRVEQYF
>TRBJ2-5|TRBD2|NA|TRBV28
TGTGCCAGCAGGTCACTAGCGGAGACCCAGTACTTC
CASRSLAETQYF
>TRBJ2-7|TRBD1|many|TRBV12-3/TRBV12-4
TGTGCCAGCAGATTCGGCACCGGGACAGGGTTCTACGAGCAGTACTTC
CASRFGTGTGFYEQYF
>TRBJ2-7|NA|many|TRBV28
TGTGCCAGCACCTCGGGGTACATCAGCTCCTACGAGCAGTACTTC
CASTSGYISSYEQYF
>TRBJ2-2|NA|many|TRBV7-8
TGTGCCAGCAGCCTCCGGGACGGCCTAAACACCGGGGAGCTGTTTTTT
CASSLRDGLNTGELFF
>TRBJ2-5|NA|NA|TRBV20-1
TGCAGTGCTAGGAGGTTTCAGGGGAGTTTCCAAGAGACCCAGTACTTC
CSARRFQGSFQETQYF
>TRBJ2-2|NA|many|TRBV5-1
TGCGCCAGCAGCTTGGCGGAGGGTTACACCGGGGAGCTGTTTTTT
CASSLAEGYTGELFF
>TRBJ1-3|NA|many|TRBV6-5
TGTGCCAGCTCACCTCACTCTGGAAACACCATATATTTT
CASSPHSGNTIYF
>TRBJ1-2|NA|many|TRBV28
TGTGCCAGCAAATTGACAGGTGGAGGGTATGGCTACACCTTC
CASKLTGGGYGYTF
>TRBJ1-6|NA|many|TRBV28
TGTGCCAGCAGTCAACAATCCTCACCCCTCCACTTT
CASSQQSSPLHF
>TRBJ2-5|NA|many|TRBV9
TGTGCCAGCAGCGGCGGGGTACCAGAGACCCAGTACTTC
CASSGGVPETQYF
>TRBJ1-2|NA|once|TRBV20-1
TGCAGTGCTAGAGTTCCGGGGGGGCGAAACTATGGCTACACCTTC
CSARVPGGRNYGYTF
>TRBJ2-7|NA|many|TRBV25-1
TGTGCCAGCAGCGCAACACAGGGGAGGGAGCAGTACTTC
CASSATQGREQYF
>TRBJ2-2|TRBD2|many|TRBV28
TGTGCCAGCAACCAGCCGGGGGTTGCGGGAGGCCGGAACACCGGGGAGCTGTTTTTT
CASNQPGVAGGRNTGELFF